The TCR beta chain under discussion was sequenced for a study of T cells after yellow fever vaccination. Findings and caveats of the study: A secondary response was less intense yet reached its peak sooner, at day 5 versus 15. Detected again after the booster were most primary-vaccination clones, at 95% to 98% CD4 and approximately 90% CD8.

Germline CDR1 reads SGHDT; CDR2 reads YYEEEE. The junction had 2 bases not matched to a gene; V was cut back by 3 bases and J by 5 bases. The CDR3 contains 14 residues. Universal primer sites and UMIs were introduced during 5'RACE template-switching synthesis of TCR cDNA. TCRdb reprocessed the 5' RACE reads with MiXCR, giving one entry per CDR3 protein. The sample records about 300,000 distinct CDR3 sequences, 3% to 4.5% being singletons. This clonotype was picked up many times. The antigen remains unidentified. The sample here was PBMCs, taken 5 days after the yellow fever booster vaccination. The genes are TRBV5-6 and TRBJ1-5; the match to TRBD1 covers 10 bases. The source is a young man who received the YFV17D yellow fever vaccine. This chain's CDR3 is CASSSGQGYQPQHF. For the CDR3, the DNA is TGTGCCAGCAGCTCGGGACAGGGGTATCAGCCCCAGCATTTT.